The 13 T cell receptor beta chains below all came from one sample that was sequenced in a study of T cell clonality in common variable immunodeficiency. Produced via immunoSEQ multiplex PCR; TCRdb's table is partial and in-frame only. This sample includes under 45,000 clones with no singletons; its ten biggest clones take up roughly 3.5%. The sample consisted of peripheral blood mononuclear cells. These receptors originate from a person aged 18 to 75 in good health.

This clone was seen many times. The CDR3 is cut off 3 residues early in the read; its end comes from the germline J gene. This chain links TRBV20-1 with TRBJ2-3; 8 bases fit TRBD2. V lost 0 bases and J lost 1; bases outside the gene matches: 3. The CDR3 length is 15 residues. Germline V gives CDR1 DFQATT, CDR2 SNEGSKA (reference sequence). CDR3 DNA (partial): TGCAGTGCTAGAGATCCGCGGGAGGGCACAGATACG. The encoded protein is CSARDPREGTDT. The full-length CDR3 reads as CSARDPREGTDTQYF.

This clone was observed many times. The missing CDR3 end, 3 residues past where the read stops, is filled in from the germline J gene. This chain joins TRBV19 and TRBJ2-3, with TRBD2 matching over 7 bases. Trimming at V came to 2 bases and at J to 2 bases, leaving 10 bases not matched to a gene. CDR3 size: 17 residues. Germline V gives CDR1 LNHDA, CDR2 SQIVND (reference sequence). The CDR3 sequence is CASSIFSGGPSTDTQYF. Partial CDR3 DNA: TGTGCCAGTAGTATATTCTCGGGGGGTCCCTCCACAGATACG.

This clone was seen only a few times. The CDR3 extends 3 residues past the end of the read, so its final part is completed from the germline J gene. The chain recombines TRBV6-1 with TRBJ2-7; 7 bases line up with TRBD2. With V trimmed by 2 bases and J by 4 bases, 8 bases remained unmatched. The CDR3 extends over 15 amino acids. Germline V gene sequence: CDR1 MNHNS, CDR2 SASEGT. Here the CDR3 reads CASSEIGGSSYEQYF. The sequenced CDR3 bases are TGTGCCAGCAGTGAAATCGGCGGGAGCTCGTACGAG.

In this sample, this clone turned up many times. Read coverage stops 3 residues before the CDR3 terminus; the germline J gene supplies the remainder. The rearrangement links TRBV6-1 to TRBJ1-2; D perhaps matches TRBD1 (5 bases). Germline CDR1 reads MNHNS; CDR2 reads SASEGT. The CDR3 spans 14 residues. The V end lost 1 base, the J end lost 0 bases, and 6 bases lay between the germline ends. The sequenced part of the CDR3 DNA is TGTGCCAGCAGTGAAGGGGGGGCTAACTATGGC. It specifies CASSEGGANYG. The complete CDR3 sequence is CASSEGGANYGYTF.

Ten or more counts support this clone. The CDR3 region is CASSLTGTRQPQHF. The part of the CDR3 DNA that was read is TGTGCCAGCAGCTTGACAGGGACGAGACAGCCC. This chain links TRBV5-4 with TRBJ1-5, with TRBD1 as a possible D gene (6 bases). The read ends 3 residues early relative to the CDR3; the germline J gene fills the gap. Trimming took off 1 base at V and 7 bases at J, with 12 bases between the two ends. The CDR3 contains 14 residues. CDR1 is SGHNT, CDR2 YYREEE, per germline (reference sequence).

Note on this clone: The read finishes 3 residues shy of the CDR3 end, and the germline J gene is used to complete it. The chain uses TRBV19 and TRBJ1-2; the match to TRBD1 covers 7 bases. This CDR3 comprises 15 residues. Germline-derived CDR1 and CDR2 are LNHDA and SQIVND (reference sequence). CDR3 DNA (partial): TGTGCCAGTAGTATTATTGACAGGGACCACAATGAC. It specifies CASSIIDRDHND. The whole CDR3 sequence reads CASSIIDRDHNDYTF.

This clone was found many times. The CDR3 bases that were read are TGCGCCAGCAGCCATGGCGGACTAGTAGTGAAAGAGACC. Protein product: CASSHGGLVVKET. The complete CDR3 protein is CASSHGGLVVKETQYF. The chain combines TRBV4-1 with TRBJ2-5; 7 bases agree with TRBD2. The CDR3 extends 3 residues past the end of the read, so its final part is completed from the germline J gene. CDR1 is MGHRA and CDR2 is YSYEKL in the germline V gene. The CDR3 runs to 16 residues. After removal of 3 bases from V and 3 bases from J, the junction contained 10 bases not matched to a gene.

This clone was seen ten or more times. The CDR3 goes on 3 residues after the read ends, and that part is filled in from the germline J gene. The chain couples TRBV20-1 to TRBJ2-7; D is perhaps TRBD2 (6 bases). The germline V gene has CDR1 DFQATT and CDR2 SNEGSKA (reference sequence). V lost 6 bases to trimming and J lost 3 bases, with 15 bases between them. CDR3 length: 13 residues. This chain's CDR3 is CSARWGEFYEQYF. The sequenced CDR3 bases are TGCAGTGCGAGATGGGGGGAGTTCTACGAG.

The CDR3 loop is CASSDNRASNQPQHF. The CDR3 DNA, read in part, is TGTGCCAGCAGTGACAACAGGGCCAGCAATCAGCCC. The rearrangement links TRBV6-1 to TRBJ1-5, with D possibly matching TRBD1 (6 bases). The read terminates 3 residues ahead of where the CDR3 ends, so the germline J gene completes it. V was clipped by 3 bases and J by 1 base, with 10 bases between them. Germline CDR1 MNHNS, CDR2 SASEGT. The CDR3 has 15 amino acids.

This clone was detected a few times. The read falls 3 residues short of the CDR3 end, and the missing part is taken from the germline J gene. V gene TRBV30 combines with J gene TRBJ2-6; the D gene could be TRBD1 or TRBD2 (5 bases each). The CDR3 loop spans 14 amino acids. V was pared by 3 bases and J by 4 bases, with 10 bases between. Germline CDR1 is GTSNPN and CDR2 is SVGIG (reference sequence). The CDR3 loop is CAWRRAGGANVLTF. The DNA read from the CDR3 is TGTGCCTGGAGGAGGGCAGGGGGGGCCAACGTC.

This clone was observed many times. The observed sequence ends 3 residues before the CDR3 terminus, with the missing tail filled in from the germline J gene. The chain recombines TRBV2 with TRBJ1-3, with a weak D call TRBD1 (6 bases). CDR1 SNHLY and CDR2 FYNNEI come from the germline V gene. This CDR3 has 15 residues. Deletions cut 8 bases from V and 4 bases from J, with 18 bases between. The CDR3 spells CASSGRGTGGNTIYF. Partial CDR3 DNA: TGTGCCAGCTCCGGTAGGGGGACGGGAGGAAACACC. The full variable domain, with the rest looked up from reference TRBV2 and TRBJ1-3, is EPEVTQTPSHQVTQMGQEVILRCVPISNHLYFYWYRQILGQKVEFLVSFYNNEISEKSEIFDDQFSVERPDGSNFTLKIRSTKLEDSAMYFCASSGRGTGGNTIYFGEGSWLTVV.

This chain's CDR3 is CSAGGVGGLRGEQYF. The CDR3 DNA, read in part, is TGCAGTGCCGGGGGAGTGGGGGGACTACGGGGCGAG. The chain links TRBV20-1 to TRBJ2-7, with 7 bases aligning to TRBD2. The read is 3 residues too short to cover the CDR3 end, so that end is filled in from the germline J gene. The germline V gene has CDR1 DFQATT and CDR2 SNEGSKA (reference sequence). J was trimmed by 6 bases and V by 6 bases; bases with no gene match: 17. The CDR3 is 15 residues long.

Many counts were recorded for this clone. The read is 3 residues too short to cover the CDR3 end, so that end is filled in from the germline J gene. V is TRBV20-1 and J is TRBJ2-2, with TRBD1 identical over 9 bases. Germline CDR1 is DFQATT and CDR2 is SNEGSKA (reference sequence). J gave up 5 bases and V 2 bases, and 12 bases lay outside the gene matches. This CDR3 region has 17 residues. CDR3 DNA (partial): TGCAGTGCTAGACGGAGCAAGGGGACAGGGAGAACCGGGGAG. Amino acid sequence: CSARRSKGTGRTGE. The complete CDR3 sequence is CSARRSKGTGRTGELFF.